This TCR beta chain was recovered during a study of shared T cell receptors in the human thymus. Trimming stripped 5 bases from V and 5 bases from J, with 13 bases between. Germline CDR1 reads SGHNT; CDR2 reads YENEEA. The CDR3 covers 13 residues. The data were produced by immunoSEQ multiplex PCR, yet TCRdb's version contains in-frame clones alone and is incomplete. This sample has hundreds of thousands of clones; approximately 87% occur once, and the top ten carry about 0.0094%. This sample was shared with a second study, whose subject was human thymus T cells. That paper notes: Resections from corrective heart surgery provided thymus tissue.

J is TRBJ2-7 and V is TRBV11-3; possibly TRBD1 for D (6 bases). The clonotype was recovered from a boy less than two years old with a congenital heart defect. The sequenced material came from thymocytes. The CDR3 loop is CASSIQGSDEQYF. CDR3 sequence (DNA): TGTGCCAGCAGCATACAGGGTTCGGACGAGCAGTACTTC.